One sample yielded the 2 T cell receptor beta chains listed below, sequenced in a study of blood T cell repertoires in COVID-19. The method was immunoSEQ multiplex PCR; TCRdb's version includes in-frame clones alone and lacks a portion of them. The sample yields roughly 120,000 clones, approximately 82% seen once. The material sequenced was peripheral blood. The receptors were sampled from a woman aged 55-70 years with acute or convalescent COVID-19.

The chain is built from TRBV28 and TRBJ1-3; possibly TRBD1 for D (5 bases). The V end was cut by 4 bases, the J end by 1 base, with 14 bases between. The CDR3 covers 16 residues. Germline V lookup: CDR1 MDHEN, CDR2 SYDVKM. The CDR3 loop is CASSSAQGRSGNTIYF. The CDR3 coding sequence is TGTGCCAGCAGTTCCGCTCAGGGAAGGTCTGGAAACACCATATATTTT.

The rearrangement links TRBV5-1 to TRBJ1-4; the D gene is possibly TRBD1 (6 bases). The CDR3 length is 14 residues. Trimming stripped 0 bases from V and 7 bases from J, with 10 bases between. CDR1 SGHRS and CDR2 YFSETQ come from the germline V gene. The CDR3 is CASSLGLQGEKLFF. The DNA for the CDR3 is TGCGCCAGCAGCTTGGGCCTACAGGGTGAAAAACTGTTTTTT.